The present T cell receptor (beta chain) was sequenced within a study of shared clonotypes between healthy human individuals. Looking at the study overall: CD4 naive and memory got three plates each, CD8 naive two, CD8 memory one.

The donors were adults (healthy and HIV-negative) with no recent acute infections or vaccinations. The donors, all of them Caucasian adults, lived in Nashville, Tennessee. A deep-level run was used for the assay. The assay was immunoSEQ multiplex PCR, and TCRdb's table has in-frame clones only and misses some. The sample carries millions of clones, roughly 93% recorded once. Per the germline V gene, CDR1 is SGDLS and CDR2 is YYNGEE. V lost 3 bases to trimming and J lost 0 bases, with 12 bases between them. The CDR3 runs 15 residues. The receptor was derived from a man younger than 35 in good health. Some clones in this sample may be carry-over from other donors' samples. Sequenced sample: naive CD4+ T cells from PBMCs. Subset: CD45RA+ positively selected. The chain recombines TRBV9 with TRBJ1-1; D is unclear. The CDR3 loop reads CASSGDVGMNTEAFF. The CDR3 DNA reads as TGTGCCAGCAGCGGAGACGTAGGAATGAACACTGAAGCTTTCTTT. Supplemented by reference TRBV9 and TRBJ1-1, the full variable domain reads DSGVTQTPKHLITATGQRVTLRCSPRSGDLSVYWYQQSLDQGLQFLIQYYNGEERAKGNILERFSAQQFPDLHSELNLSSLELGDSALYFCASSGDVGMNTEAFFGQGTRLTVV.